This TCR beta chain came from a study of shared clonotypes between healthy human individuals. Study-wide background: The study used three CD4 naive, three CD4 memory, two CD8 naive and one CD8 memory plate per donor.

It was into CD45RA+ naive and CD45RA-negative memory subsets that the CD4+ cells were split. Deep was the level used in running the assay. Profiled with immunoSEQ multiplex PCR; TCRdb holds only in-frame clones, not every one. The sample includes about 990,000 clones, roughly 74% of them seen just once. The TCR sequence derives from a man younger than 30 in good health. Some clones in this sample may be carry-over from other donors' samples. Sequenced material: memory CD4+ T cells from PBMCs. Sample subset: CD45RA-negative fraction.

The CDR3 is CASSLLGGGGNTIYF. As DNA, the CDR3 is TGTGCCAGCAGTCTCTTGGGAGGGGGAGGAAACACCATATATTTT. The rearrangement joins TRBV5-4 to TRBJ1-3, with D perhaps matching TRBD1 (6 bases). V lost 5 bases and J 4 bases, leaving 16 bases between the germline ends. CDR1 is SGHNT and CDR2 is YYREEE in the germline V gene (reference sequence). CDR3 length: 15 amino acids.